This T cell receptor beta chain is drawn from a study of T cell repertoires in cytomegalovirus infection. Study information: In public TCR beta signatures, there were indications of both CMV infection and matching HLA type.

Study-level findings and limits: HLA-C-restricted, CMV-specific TCR beta clonotypes were dominant ex vivo. CMV carriers having the relevant HLA were flagged by cumulative public TCR beta family frequency.

With 0 bases removed from V and 4 bases from J, the gap between germline ends came to 7 bases. The CDR3 length is 13 residues. The V gene's germline CDR1 is DFQATT and CDR2 SNEGSKA (reference sequence). Each CDR3 protein gets one entry after TCRdb re-called the reads with MiXCR. The repertoire has 150,000 to 200,000 distinct CDR3 sequences, approximately 30% of them found once; the top ten carry 30% to 35%. About this clonotype itself: Its specificity is unknown.

Sequenced material: PBMCs. The source is a human donor in good health (CMV status not recorded). Some clones in this sample may be carry-over from other donors' samples. The chain links TRBV20-1 to TRBJ2-1; D could derive from TRBD1 or TRBD2 (5 bases each). CDR3 DNA: TGCAGTGCTAGAGACGGGACGTACAATGAGCAGTTCTTC. Its protein product is CSARDGTYNEQFF.